This TCR beta chain was found in a study of cytomegalovirus exposure and HLA in healthy donors. Study summary: The roughly 120 validation repertoires, a later analysis reported, used the same platform as the approximately 670 first-cohort repertoires.

Study-wide results and limits: Under in vitro conditions, three CMV-associated chains were confirmed as specific for CMV antigens. According to reports, the classifier identified cytomegalovirus status with high specificity and sensitivity. According to the study, 160 or so TCR beta chains were cytomegalovirus-associated.

The V end lost 1 base, the J end lost 1 base, and 16 bases lay between the germline ends. The germline CDR1 and CDR2 sequences are SEHNR and FQNEAQ (reference sequence). The CDR3 loop spans 17 amino acids. Using immunoSEQ multiplex PCR, the repertoire was profiled, and TCRdb retains in-frame clones only, with some absent. The repertoire has 59,000 or so clones, roughly 89% of them found once; the top ten carry around 14%. This clone was seen just once. Its antigen remains unknown. The chain carries TRBV7-9 and TRBJ2-5; D possibly corresponds to TRBD2 (6 bases). The receptor's source is a young woman in good health and CMV-seronegative. The sequenced material came from PBMCs. The CDR3 loop reads CASSLGAWRGLQETQYF. Here the CDR3 DNA reads TGTGCCAGCAGCTTAGGTGCTTGGAGGGGCCTCCAAGAGACCCAGTACTTC.